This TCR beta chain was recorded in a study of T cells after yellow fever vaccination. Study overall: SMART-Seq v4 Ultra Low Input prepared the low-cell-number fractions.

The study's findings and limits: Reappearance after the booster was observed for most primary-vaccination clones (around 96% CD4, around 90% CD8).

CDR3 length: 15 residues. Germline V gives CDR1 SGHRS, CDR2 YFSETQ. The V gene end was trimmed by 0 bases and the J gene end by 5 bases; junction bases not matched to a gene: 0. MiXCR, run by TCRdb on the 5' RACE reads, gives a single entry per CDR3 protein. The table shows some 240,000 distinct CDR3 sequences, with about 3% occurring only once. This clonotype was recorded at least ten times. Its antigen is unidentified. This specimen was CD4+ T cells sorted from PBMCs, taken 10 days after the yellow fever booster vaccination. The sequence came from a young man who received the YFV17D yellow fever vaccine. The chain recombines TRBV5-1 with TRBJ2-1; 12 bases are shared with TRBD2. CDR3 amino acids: CASSLGLAGDNEQFF. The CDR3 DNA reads TGCGCCAGCAGCTTGGGACTAGCGGGGGACAATGAGCAGTTCTTC.